The 30 T cell receptor beta chains below come from one sample, sequenced in a study of technical replicates of blood from several donors. Sequencing used immunoSEQ multiplex PCR; TCRdb keeps in-frame clones, though not all of them. The sample lists 100,000 or so clones; about 95% were seen once. Sequenced input: T cells isolated from PBMCs. Receptor source: a human donor in good health.

The chain links TRBV6-5 to TRBJ2-2; D call uncertain. There are 12 residues in the CDR3. V was trimmed by 4 bases and J by 5 bases, leaving 5 bases between them. In germline, CDR1 is MNHEY, CDR2 SVGAGI. The CDR3 spells CASSFSTGELFF. The CDR3 nucleotides are TGTGCCAGCAGTTTTTCGACCGGGGAGCTGTTTTTT.

V and J are TRBV25-1 and TRBJ2-7; perhaps TRBD1 as D (6 bases). With 8 bases removed from V and 6 bases from J, the gap between germline ends came to 23 bases. Germline CDR1 MGHDK, CDR2 SYGVNS. The CDR3 has 15 residues. The CDR3: CASSRSRDNALEQYF. CDR3 nucleotides: TGTGCCAGCTCTAGAAGCCGGGACAACGCGCTCGAGCAGTACTTC.

This sequence joins TRBV6-5 and TRBJ1-5, with 9 bases identical to TRBD1. This CDR3 is 13 amino acids long. The V gene's germline CDR1 is MNHEY and CDR2 SVGAGI. V dropped 5 bases and J dropped 7; count of bases not matched to a gene: 3. CDR3 sequence (DNA): TGTGCCAGCAGTACAGGGGGCTGGCAGCCCCAGCATTTT. Protein product: CASSTGGWQPQHF.

This sequence joins TRBV6-6 and TRBJ1-1; D is ambiguous. CDR1 and CDR2 (germline): MNHNY, SVGAGI (reference sequence). Deletions cut 4 bases from V and 1 base from J, with 13 bases between. The CDR3 is made up of 15 amino acids. CDR3 nucleotide sequence: TGTGCCAGCAGTTTTCGAGGTTCCCCGAACACTGAAGCTTTCTTT. This codes for CASSFRGSPNTEAFF.

CDR3 sequence (DNA): TGTGCCAGCAGTGAACGACTAGCGGGGGGAATAGATACGCAGTATTTT. Amino acid sequence: CASSERLAGGIDTQYF. This sequence joins TRBV6-1 and TRBJ2-3; 13 bases line up with TRBD2. Trimming cost V 2 bases and J 5 bases; bases outside gene matches: 4. The V gene's germline CDR1 is MNHNS and CDR2 SASEGT. This CDR3 is 16 amino acids long.

The rearrangement joins TRBV6-5 to TRBJ2-5; D may be TRBD2 (5 bases). There are 15 residues in the CDR3. V lost 0 bases and J 0 bases, leaving 8 bases between the germline ends. Looked up from germline, CDR1 is MNHEY and CDR2 is SVGAGI. CDR3 coding DNA: TGTGCCAGCAGTTACTCGAAAGCGGACCAAGAGACCCAGTACTTC. It yields the protein CASSYSKADQETQYF.

The chain combines TRBV29-1 with TRBJ2-3; unclear D gene. The CDR3 consists of 13 residues. The V end was cut by 4 bases, the J end by 4 bases, with 12 bases between. Germline V gives CDR1 SQVTM, CDR2 ANQGSEA. This chain's CDR3 is CSVVPGFSDTQYF. The DNA for the CDR3 is TGCAGCGTTGTCCCCGGGTTTTCAGATACGCAGTATTTT.

The V gene is TRBV7-9, the J gene TRBJ1-2; D unclear. CDR3 length: 13 residues. V was pared by 0 bases and J by 4 bases, with 6 bases between. Germline CDR1 SEHNR, CDR2 FQNEAQ (reference sequence). CDR3 loop: CASSLAGGYGYTF. The CDR3 bases are TGTGCCAGCAGCTTAGCCGGAGGCTATGGCTACACCTTC.

V gene TRBV7-2 combines with J gene TRBJ1-2; weak D call: TRBD1 (5 bases). V shed 5 bases and J shed 4 bases, with 17 bases lying between them. Per the germline V gene, CDR1 is SGHTA and CDR2 is FQGNSA. This CDR3 is built from 15 residues. The CDR3 DNA follows: TGTGCCAGCAGCCTAGGGACTAGCGTACTCTATGGCTACACCTTC. Its protein product is CASSLGTSVLYGYTF.

This chain connects TRBV19 to TRBJ1-1; no clear D gene. This CDR3 region has 11 residues. The germline V gene encodes CDR1 LNHDA and CDR2 SQIVND (reference sequence). Trimming shortened V by 1 base and J by 7 bases, and 4 bases separated the two germline ends. CDR3 amino acids: CASSIAGEAFF. DNA for the CDR3: TGTGCCAGTAGTATAGCAGGTGAAGCTTTCTTT.

The V call is TRBV7-2, the J call TRBJ2-3; possible D gene TRBD2, 5 bases. CDR1 is SGHTA, CDR2 FQGNSA, per germline. The ends were cut back, 1 base at V and 4 bases at J, with 12 bases in the middle. The CDR3 is 15 residues long. CDR3 protein: CASSLVAGGSDTQYF. CDR3 in DNA: TGTGCCAGCAGCTTAGTGGCGGGCGGGTCAGATACGCAGTATTTT.

The rearrangement uses TRBV9 and TRBJ2-7; 8 positions agree with TRBD1. V lost 3 bases and J lost 3; bases outside the gene matches: 11. Germline V CDR1 and CDR2: SGDLS, YYNGEE. The CDR3 loop spans 16 amino acids. This CDR3 is CASSAEAGTGDYEQYF. The DNA of the CDR3 is TGTGCCAGCAGCGCTGAGGCCGGGACAGGAGACTACGAGCAGTACTTC. Complete variable domain (other parts from reference TRBV9 and TRBJ2-7): DSGVTQTPKHLITATGQRVTLRCSPRSGDLSVYWYQQSLDQGLQFLIQYYNGEERAKGNILERFSAQQFPDLHSELNLSSLELGDSALYFCASSAEAGTGDYEQYFGPGTRLTVT.

The chain combines TRBV5-1 with TRBJ2-7; 10 bases line up with TRBD1. The V gene's germline CDR1 is SGHRS and CDR2 YFSETQ. With V trimmed by 2 bases and J by 4 bases, 3 bases remained unmatched. The CDR3 totals 14 residues. CDR3 in amino acids: CASSFGTGEYEQYF. Written as DNA, the CDR3 is TGCGCCAGCAGCTTTGGGACAGGGGAATACGAGCAGTACTTC.

In its sample, this clone was seen once. The CDR3 reads CASTRGSGSTGELFF. The CDR3, as DNA: TGCGCCAGCACCCGGGGTTCTGGATCAACCGGGGAGCTGTTTTTT. The chain recombines TRBV5-1 with TRBJ2-2, with D perhaps matching TRBD2 (5 bases). The V end lost 6 bases, the J end lost 5 bases, and 17 bases lay between the germline ends. The CDR3 has 15 residues. From germline, CDR1 is SGHRS and CDR2 YFSETQ.

As regards this clone: Within the sample, other DNA sequences also encode this same CDR3. The chain has TRBV11-2 and TRBJ1-1; D may be TRBD1 (6 bases). CDR3 size: 13 residues. Germline assignment: CDR1 SGHAT and CDR2 FQNNGV. Trimming removed 5 bases from V and 3 bases from J, with 10 bases in between. The CDR3 here is CASSLRQDTEAFF. In DNA, the CDR3 is TGTGCCAGCAGCCTTAGACAGGACACTGAAGCTTTCTTT.

The V and J genes are TRBV4-1 and TRBJ2-2; 7 positions match TRBD1. V was pared by 0 bases and J by 2 bases, with 3 bases of the junction left unmatched. Per the germline V gene, CDR1 is MGHRA and CDR2 is YSYEKL. This CDR3 has 16 residues. CDR3 residues: CASSQEGQLNTGELFF. CDR3 nucleotides: TGCGCCAGCAGCCAAGAGGGACAGCTAAACACCGGGGAGCTGTTTTTT.

The chain uses TRBV5-4 and TRBJ2-7, with 10 bases fitting TRBD1. V lost 4 bases and J lost 7; bases outside the gene matches: 8. Per the germline V gene, CDR1 is SGHNT and CDR2 is YYREEE (reference sequence). CDR3 size: 14 residues. The CDR3 DNA follows: TGTGCCAGCAGCGGTGGACAGGGGGTGTGGGAGCAGTACTTC. It codes for CASSGGQGVWEQYF.

The gene calls are TRBV7-2 and TRBJ1-1; D not resolved. The germline V gene has CDR1 SGHTA and CDR2 FQGNSA. The CDR3 consists of 14 residues. V was shortened by 2 bases and J by 0 bases, with 7 bases between the two germline ends. CDR3 amino acids: CASSLHGVNTEAFF. In nucleotides, the CDR3 is TGTGCCAGCAGCTTACACGGAGTGAACACTGAAGCTTTCTTT. Filled out from reference TRBV7-2 and TRBJ1-1, the complete variable domain reads GAGVSQSPSNKVTEKGKDVELRCDPISGHTALYWYRQSLGQGLEFLIYFQGNSAPDKSGLPSDRFSAERTGGSVSTLTIQRTQQEDSAVYLCASSLHGVNTEAFFGQGTRLTVV.

The rearrangement links TRBV28 to TRBJ2-3, with D possibly being TRBD2 (6 bases). The V gene's germline CDR1 is MDHEN and CDR2 SYDVKM. Deletions cut 3 bases from V and 8 bases from J, with 15 bases between. This CDR3 has 14 residues. The CDR3 loop reads CASSFFPGVSTQYF. DNA of the CDR3: TGTGCCAGCAGTTTTTTTCCGGGAGTCAGTACGCAGTATTTT.

V usage is TRBV28 and J usage is TRBJ1-1; possibly TRBD1 for D (6 bases). CDR3 length equals 12 residues. CDR1 and CDR2 (germline): MDHEN, SYDVKM. The ends were cut back, 10 bases at V and 6 bases at J, with 15 bases in the middle. This CDR3 is CATTWDNAEAFF. In DNA form, the CDR3 reads TGTGCCACCACGTGGGACAACGCTGAAGCTTTCTTT. The entire variable domain, with the rest obtained from reference TRBV28 and TRBJ1-1, is as follows: DVKVTQSSRYLVKRTGEKVFLECVQDMDHENMFWYRQDPGLGLRLIYFSYDVKMKEKGDIPEGYSVSREKKERFSLILESASTNQTSMYLCATTWDNAEAFFGQGTRLTVV.

This chain connects TRBV4-2 to TRBJ2-3, with 7 nucleotides matching TRBD2. V was pared by 3 bases and J by 0 bases, with 27 bases of the junction left unmatched. Germline CDR1 and CDR2: LGHNA and YNFKEQ. The CDR3 length is 23 residues. CDR3 region: CASSQPAGRGGWQLNFSTDTQYF. CDR3 nucleotide sequence: TGTGCCAGCAGCCAGCCCGCTGGAAGGGGAGGGTGGCAACTTAATTTTAGCACAGATACGCAGTATTTT.

This clone was seen just once. The V and J genes are TRBV6-5 and TRBJ1-1; 8 nucleotides agree with TRBD1. CDR1 is MNHEY and CDR2 is SVGAGI in the germline V gene. The CDR3 covers 15 residues. The junction had 9 bases not matched to a gene; V was cut back by 2 bases and J by 7 bases. The CDR3 DNA sequence: TGTGCCAGCAGTTACAGTCCGGCAGGGGGCTTTGAAGCTTTCTTT. Its translation is CASSYSPAGGFEAFF.

The chain carries TRBV4-2 and TRBJ2-7; TRBD2 agrees at 7 bases. The CDR3 runs 17 residues. V trimming: 1 base; J trimming: 2 bases; junction bases outside the gene matches: 11. Per the germline V gene, CDR1 is LGHNA and CDR2 is YNFKEQ. CDR3 sequence: CASSQVTGTTNPYEQYF. The CDR3 coding sequence is TGTGCCAGCAGCCAAGTCACCGGGACTACAAACCCCTACGAGCAGTACTTC.

The chain carries TRBV5-1 and TRBJ2-7, with 8 positions matching TRBD1. The length of the CDR3 is 13 residues. CDR1 and CDR2 from the germline V gene are SGHRS and YFSETQ. Germline trimming cut 4 bases from V and 7 bases from J; bases unmatched to any gene: 7. The CDR3 loop reads CASSPDRAREQYF. For the CDR3, the DNA is TGCGCCAGCAGCCCGGACAGGGCGCGGGAGCAGTACTTC. Based on the CDR3 plus reference TRBV5-1 and TRBJ2-7, the full variable domain is KAGVTQTPRYLIKTRGQQVTLSCSPISGHRSVSWYQQTPGQGLQFLFEYFSETQRNKGNFPGRFSGRQFSNSRSEMNVSTLELGDSALYLCASSPDRAREQYFGPGTRLTVT.

The chain carries TRBV2 and TRBJ2-4; D call uncertain. Per germline, CDR1 SNHLY and CDR2 FYNNEI. The CDR3 runs to 12 residues. The ends were cut back, 4 bases at V and 6 bases at J, with 7 bases in the middle. Written as DNA, the CDR3 is TGTGCCAGCAGTGCTGGGCTAAACATTCAGTACTTC. Protein sequence: CASSAGLNIQYF.

The V gene is TRBV28, the J gene TRBJ2-1, with a tentative D call TRBD1 (5 bases). CDR3 size: 13 residues. The germline gives CDR1 MDHEN, CDR2 SYDVKM. Trimming stripped 2 bases from V and 6 bases from J, with 8 bases between. The CDR3 is CASSLQGLNEQFF. The CDR3 bases are TGTGCCAGCAGTTTACAGGGTCTCAATGAGCAGTTCTTC.

The chain combines TRBV6-4 with TRBJ2-1; TRBD2 agrees at 9 bases. Germline V CDR1 and CDR2: MRHNA, SNTAGT. The ends lost 0 bases at V and 3 bases at J; junction bases unmatched: 0. The length of the CDR3 is 15 residues. The CDR3 reads CASSDSLAGYNEQFF. CDR3 DNA: TGTGCCAGCAGTGACTCACTAGCGGGCTACAATGAGCAGTTCTTC.

The V gene is TRBV2, the J gene TRBJ1-1; D is uncertain. V was shortened by 4 bases and J by 4 bases, with 7 bases between the two germline ends. The CDR3 extends over 12 amino acids. From germline, CDR1 is SNHLY and CDR2 FYNNEI. The CDR3 is CASSVETTEAFF. The CDR3 nucleotides are TGTGCCAGCAGTGTAGAAACCACTGAAGCTTTCTTT.

This clone occurred once. The gene calls are TRBV10-1 and TRBJ2-1; perhaps TRBD2 as D (5 bases). The V and J ends lost 2 bases and 2 bases respectively, with 16 bases between them. The CDR3 loop spans 17 amino acids. The germline gives CDR1 WNHNN, CDR2 SYGVQD (reference sequence). In nucleotides, the CDR3 is TGCGCCAGCAGTGAGAATGGGCTAGCTGGGGCCTACAATGAGCAGTTCTTC. Encoded protein: CASSENGLAGAYNEQFF.

This sequence joins TRBV2 and TRBJ1-5, with D tentatively TRBD1 (6 bases). CDR1 SNHLY and CDR2 FYNNEI come from the germline V gene. The CDR3 runs 15 residues. V was shortened by 7 bases and J by 3 bases, with 16 bases between the two germline ends. The CDR3, as DNA: TGTGCCAGCAAGAAGTACAGGGAAAACAATCAGCCCCAGCATTTT. This codes for CASKKYRENNQPQHF.